The source of this T cell receptor (beta chain) is a study of T cell responses to AZD1222 COVID-19 vaccine. Pooling covered second doses at about 4 or about 12 weeks. TCRdb's table, derived via immunoSEQ multiplex PCR, lists solely in-frame clones and lacks some. The table shows 180,000 or so clones, with about 92% occurring only once. Trimming shortened V by 5 bases and J by 4 bases, and 18 bases separated the two germline ends. Germline V CDR1 and CDR2: SGHTA, FQGTGA. This CDR3 spans 16 amino acids. The TCR was taken from an adult who received the AZD1222 COVID-19 vaccine. The material was peripheral blood, obtained 28 days after the second AZD1222 dose. V gene TRBV7-3 combines with J gene TRBJ2-1; tentatively, D is TRBD2 (5 bases). Here the CDR3 reads CASSPRSGTPYNEQFF. DNA of the CDR3: TGTGCCAGCAGCCCCAGGAGCGGTACCCCATACAATGAGCAGTTCTTC.